The 30 T cell receptor beta chains given below trace back to one sample, sequenced in a study of T cell repertoires in cytomegalovirus infection (dated by TCRdb to about 2019). TCRdb lists the instrument as Illumina HiSeq 1500. Through fastp at Q25 and MiXCR, TCRdb rebuilt clones from the public reads, retaining in-frame beta chains. Entries are consolidated by CDR3 protein sequence, retaining the most common genes and DNA. The sample includes 740,000 or so distinct CDR3 sequences, with about 40% observed a single time. In total, the top ten clones hold around 3% of the sample. Material: PBMCs. The source is a human donor in good health (CMV status not recorded). Some clones in this sample may be carry-over from other donors' samples.

This clonotype has only a few counts. The chain employs TRBV7-8 and TRBJ1-2; TRBD1 aligns across 7 bases. V lost 5 bases to trimming and J lost 6 bases; unmatched junction nucleotides: 9. Looked up from germline, CDR1 is SGHVS and CDR2 is FQNEAQ. There are 14 residues in the CDR3. The CDR3 coding sequence is TGTGCCAGCAGCCCGGGACAGCCAAGAGATGGCTACACCTTC. Its protein product is CASSPGQPRDGYTF.

As for this clonotype: At one boundary the junction diverges from the germline segment, which might be a read error. J is TRBJ2-5 and V is TRBV7-2; D remains ambiguous. The germline CDR1 and CDR2 sequences are SGHTA and FQGNSA. The CDR3 totals 11 residues. CDR3 sequence reads: CSSSPKETKYF. The CDR3 DNA sequence: TGTTCCAGCAGCCCTAAAGAGACCAAGTACTTC. The variable domain in full, with the rest retrieved from reference TRBV7-2 and TRBJ2-5, is GAGVSQSPSNKVTEKGKDVELRCDPISGHTALYWYRQSLGQGLEFLIYFQGNSAPDKSGLPSDRFSAERTGGSVSTLTIQRTQQEDSAVYLCSSSPKETKYFGPGTRLLVL.

The chain recombines TRBV6-2 or TRBV6-3 with TRBJ2-2; tentatively, D is TRBD2 (7 bases). The CDR3 contains 14 residues. Trimming cost V 2 bases and J 5 bases, with 9 bases left between them. CDR1 is MNHEY and CDR2 is SVGEGT in the germline V gene. CDR3 in DNA: TGTGCCAGCAGTTACGGGGGGGCGACCGGGGAGCTGTTTTTT. Protein sequence: CASSYGGATGELFF.

This clonotype was seen a few times. V usage is TRBV6-2 or TRBV6-3 and J usage is TRBJ2-1, with D maybe TRBD2 (6 bases). The CDR3 is 18 amino acids. V was shortened by 1 base and J by 7 bases, with 23 bases between the two germline ends. CDR1 and CDR2 (germline): MNHEY, SVGEGT. CDR3 DNA sequence: TGTGCCAGCAGTTACTTGGGGGGACCACTAGCCCTACTGAATGAGCAGTTCTTC. The encoded protein is CASSYLGGPLALLNEQFF.

The chain joins TRBV19 to TRBJ1-4, with a weak D call TRBD1 (6 bases). V was trimmed by 6 bases and J by 7 bases, leaving 18 bases between them. CDR3 length equals 15 residues. Germline CDR1 LNHDA, CDR2 SQIVND (reference sequence). The CDR3 reads CASSGGQIRGEKLFF. The CDR3 DNA is TGTGCCAGTAGCGGAGGACAGATTCGAGGTGAAAAACTGTTTTTT.

This chain connects TRBV12-3 or TRBV12-4 to TRBJ1-4; D might be TRBD1 (6 bases). The CDR3 extends over 14 amino acids. The V end lost 6 bases, the J end lost 7 bases, and 15 bases lay between the germline ends. Here the CDR3 DNA reads TGTGCCAGCAGAGAAGGGGGGGCACGTGAAAAACTGTTTTTT. It codes for CASREGGAREKLFF.

The rearrangement uses TRBV6-6 and TRBJ1-2; D ambiguous. Per the germline V gene, CDR1 is MNHNY and CDR2 is SVGAGI (reference sequence). Deletions cut 10 bases from V and 6 bases from J, with 15 bases between. The CDR3 loop spans 12 amino acids. The CDR3 region is CAIRDTGNGYTF. The CDR3 region has the DNA TGTGCCATCCGAGACACGGGGAATGGCTACACCTTC.

The rearrangement uses TRBV4-1 and TRBJ1-1; tentative D call: TRBD1 (6 bases). CDR1 is MGHRA and CDR2 is YSYEKL in the germline V gene. Trimming took off 0 bases at V and 2 bases at J, with 13 bases between the two ends. This CDR3 has 16 amino acids. The CDR3 loop is CASSQEGGQLNTEAFF. CDR3 bases: TGCGCCAGCAGCCAAGAAGGAGGACAGCTCAACACTGAAGCTTTCTTT.

The rearrangement uses TRBV7-9 and TRBJ1-6; D is undetermined. The V end lost 5 bases, the J end lost 13 bases, and 12 bases lay between the germline ends. The CDR3 runs to 12 residues. Germline CDR1 and CDR2: SEHNR and FQNEAQ (reference sequence). CDR3 sequence: CASSLQSGPLHF. The CDR3 DNA sequence: TGTGCCAGCAGCCTACAATCGGGGCCCCTCCACTTT.

For this clonotype: A single base separates this from a much larger clone, so it may be a read error. The V and J genes are TRBV5-3 and TRBJ1-2; D is uncertain. TRBV5-3 belongs to the ORF category, with a function that is uncertain. This CDR3 spans 12 amino acids. This CDR3 reads CASSTVNYCYTF. CDR3 in DNA: TGTGCCAGCAGCACAGTAAACTATTGCTACACCTTC.

To note about this clonotype: This CDR3 fails to terminate in the conserved phenylalanine or tryptophan, so it likely reflects a read error. The chain links TRBV2 to TRBJ1-2, with 8 bases that match TRBD1. Per germline, CDR1 SNHLY and CDR2 FYNNEI. Germline trimming cut 7 bases from V and 8 bases from J; bases unmatched to any gene: 9. CDR3 length: 13 residues. The CDR3 here is CASMADRAPGYTL. CDR3 nucleotides: TGTGCCAGCATGGCGGACAGGGCCCCAGGCTACACCTTA.

This clonotype has just a few counts. The rearrangement links TRBV5-1 to TRBJ1-6; the D gene is possibly TRBD1 (5 bases). This CDR3 region has 14 residues. In germline, CDR1 is SGHRS, CDR2 YFSETQ. Trimming took off 4 bases at V and 6 bases at J, with 11 bases between the two ends. The CDR3 nucleotides are TGCGCCAGCAGCGTGGACAAACCTAATTCACCCCTCCACTTT. Translating it yields CASSVDKPNSPLHF.

This chain joins TRBV19 and TRBJ1-2; D ambiguous. The CDR3 has 13 residues. Germline CDR1 reads LNHDA; CDR2 reads SQIVND (reference sequence). Trimming took 7 bases from V and 3 from J, leaving 12 bases between them. The CDR3 here is CASTIRVHYGYTF. Here the CDR3 DNA reads TGTGCCAGTACCATCCGGGTTCACTATGGCTACACCTTC.

This clonotype was counted between two and nine times. This sequence joins TRBV28 and TRBJ2-5, with 9 bases identical to TRBD1. The V segment lost 2 bases and the J segment 3 bases; nucleotides outside the gene matches: 4. In germline, CDR1 is MDHEN, CDR2 SYDVKM. The length of the CDR3 is 15 residues. The CDR3 reads CASSLTQGAEETQYF. The CDR3 region has the DNA TGTGCCAGCAGTTTAACACAGGGGGCGGAAGAGACCCAGTACTTC.

The chain links TRBV12-3 or TRBV12-4 to TRBJ1-1; D call uncertain. The V and J ends lost 3 bases and 1 base respectively, with 12 bases between them. The CDR3 is made up of 15 amino acids. The CDR3 DNA reads as TGTGCCAGCAGTTTCACGGTGGAACCGAACACTGAAGCTTTCTTT. It specifies CASSFTVEPNTEAFF.

This clonotype was seen a handful of times. The rearrangement links TRBV12-3 or TRBV12-4 to TRBJ1-3; TRBD1 is a possible D gene (5 bases). CDR3 size: 17 residues. The V gene lost 2 bases and the J gene lost 3 bases, with 17 bases spanning the gap. This chain's CDR3 is CASSLKRPLRGGNTIYF. As DNA, the CDR3 is TGTGCCAGCAGTTTAAAACGCCCATTAAGGGGTGGAAACACCATATATTTT.

About this clonotype: This may arise from a read error, as a much more abundant clone is one base away. V is TRBV7-2 and J is TRBJ2-3; TRBD2 is a possible D gene (5 bases). This CDR3 comprises 17 residues. Germline values: CDR1 SGHTA, CDR2 FQGNSA. The CDR3 reads CASSHRSGNLYGDTRYF. CDR3 nucleotide sequence: TGTGCCAGCAGCCATAGGAGCGGAAACCTCTACGGGGATACGCGGTATTTT.

The rearrangement uses TRBV7-8 and TRBJ1-6; 7 bases map to TRBD1. J gave up 7 bases and V 5 bases, and 17 bases lay outside the gene matches. Germline-derived CDR1 and CDR2 are SGHVS and FQNEAQ. The CDR3 has 18 residues. This CDR3 is CASSTQSGTAKNNSPLHF. The DNA for the CDR3 is TGTGCCAGCAGCACCCAATCCGGGACAGCGAAAAACAATTCACCCCTCCACTTT.

The chain couples TRBV7-9 to TRBJ1-6; D remains unclear. CDR3 length equals 16 residues. Per the germline V gene, CDR1 is SEHNR and CDR2 is FQNEAQ (reference sequence). V was clipped by 5 bases and J by 11 bases, with 22 bases between them. The DNA of the CDR3 is TGTGCCAGCAGCCAAGATAAAGGTAGTGGTCTTCCACCCCTCCACTTT. This encodes CASSQDKGSGLPPLHF.

This clonotype was observed a few times. This sequence joins TRBV6-2 or TRBV6-3 and TRBJ2-7; 7 bases agree with TRBD1. V lost 7 bases to trimming and J lost 2 bases; unmatched junction nucleotides: 11. Germline loops: CDR1 MNHEY, CDR2 SVGEGT. There are 15 residues in the CDR3. CDR3 bases: TGTGCCAGCATCCCACGGACCGACAGGGCCTACGAGCAGTACTTC. Amino acids: CASIPRTDRAYEQYF.

This clonotype has just a few counts. The J gene is TRBJ2-3, the V gene TRBV7-8; TRBD2 agrees at 8 bases. The CDR3 totals 18 residues. V was pared by 2 bases and J by 0 bases, with 10 bases of the junction left unmatched. In germline, CDR1 is SGHVS, CDR2 FQNEAQ. Here the CDR3 reads CASSLKRGTETSTDTQYF. The DNA of the CDR3 is TGTGCCAGCAGCTTAAAGCGGGGGACTGAAACTAGCACAGATACGCAGTATTTT.

This clonotype was observed many times. CDR3: CASSPTSGGLRDTQYF. In DNA form, the CDR3 reads TGTGCCAGCAGCCCGACTAGCGGGGGACTACGGGATACGCAGTATTTT. This rearrangement joins TRBV7-3 to TRBJ2-3; 12 bases are shared with TRBD2. The CDR3 totals 16 residues. V gave up 5 bases and J gave up 6 bases; unmatched junction bases: 9. Germline V gives CDR1 SGHTA, CDR2 FQGTGA.

In its sample, this clonotype was seen a few times. The chain links TRBV12-3 or TRBV12-4 to TRBJ2-3; tentatively, D is TRBD2 (5 bases). The CDR3 runs 14 residues. Trimming shortened V by 6 bases and J by 6 bases, and 16 bases separated the two germline ends. In DNA, the CDR3 is TGTGCCAGCAGCGCCGATTGGAGGTGGGATACGCAGTATTTT. Translating gives CASSADWRWDTQYF.

This clonotype was seen many times. Here the CDR3 reads CASSLDITFGNNEQFF. The DNA for the CDR3 is TGTGCCAGCAGCTTGGACATTACCTTCGGGAACAATGAGCAGTTCTTC. The chain recombines TRBV7-8 with TRBJ2-1; D tentatively fits TRBD1 or TRBD2 (5 bases each). CDR3 length: 16 amino acids. Germline V gene lookup returns CDR1 SGHVS and CDR2 FQNEAQ. V was pared by 3 bases and J by 5 bases, with 17 bases between.

The rearrangement joins TRBV20-1 to TRBJ2-5; perhaps TRBD2 as D (5 bases). V lost 3 bases to trimming and J lost 2 bases, with 16 bases between them. The CDR3 has 15 amino acids. Germline V lookup: CDR1 DFQATT, CDR2 SNEGSKA (reference sequence). This CDR3 reads CSASGESLLQETQYF. CDR3 DNA: TGCAGTGCTAGCGGGGAGAGCCTACTTCAAGAGACCCAGTACTTC.

This chain connects TRBV4-1 to TRBJ1-5; the match to TRBD1 covers 7 bases. The CDR3 consists of 17 residues. Germline V gene sequence: CDR1 MGHRA, CDR2 YSYEKL. The V gene end was trimmed by 1 base and the J gene end by 0 bases; junction bases not matched to a gene: 6. DNA of the CDR3: TGCGCCAGCAGCCAAGCCGTGGGGACAGATAGCAATCAGCCCCAGCATTTT. It codes for CASSQAVGTDSNQPQHF.

In this sample, this clonotype turned up once. The genes are TRBV10-3 and TRBJ1-2; 7 bases are shared with TRBD1. The CDR3 runs 14 residues. Germline V gene data show CDR1 as ENHRY and CDR2 as SYGVKD. V was clipped by 5 bases and J by 4 bases; unmatched bases: 7. The CDR3 protein is CAISRDRESYGYTF. CDR3 nucleotide sequence: TGTGCCATCAGTAGAGACAGGGAGAGCTATGGCTACACCTTC.

The chain links TRBV27 to TRBJ1-1, with D maybe TRBD1 (5 bases). The V and J ends lost 3 bases and 6 bases respectively, with 14 bases between them. CDR3 length: 14 residues. Germline V CDR1 and CDR2: MNHEY, SMNVEV (reference sequence). In DNA form, the CDR3 reads TGTGCCAGCAGTTTTTCGAGGGGAAGGGCTGAAGCTTTCTTT. This gives the protein CASSFSRGRAEAFF.

This chain connects TRBV24-1 to TRBJ2-7, with D possibly TRBD1 on 7 matching bases. Germline V lookup: CDR1 KGHDR, CDR2 SFDVKD. The CDR3 consists of 14 residues. The V end lost 5 bases, the J end lost 3 bases, and 13 bases lay between the germline ends. The CDR3 coding sequence is TGTGCCACCAGTGTGAGACAGGGACTCTACGAGCAGTACTTC. Translating it yields CATSVRQGLYEQYF.

This clonotype was observed a handful of times. The gene calls are TRBV28 and TRBJ2-7, with TRBD1 matching 7 bases. Germline V lookup: CDR1 MDHEN, CDR2 SYDVKM. This CDR3 region has 11 residues. J lost 9 bases, V lost 6 bases, and 5 bases had no gene match. The DNA of the CDR3 is TGTGCCAGCAGAGGGGGCCTAGGGCAGTACTTC. Encoded protein: CASRGGLGQYF.